The clone carrying this T cell receptor beta chain has a count of ten or more. Its target is not known. The sample is drawn from a study of neurological immune-mediated disorders. The output of every sequencing run exceeded 170 million TCR-beta sequences, derived from 15-18 subjects. Using its own MiXCR run on the 5' RACE reads, TCRdb lists one record per CDR3 protein. The profile shows tens of thousands of distinct CDR3 sequences, about a tenth of them singletons. Study-wide points: There were no CDR3 amino acid sequences shared by expanded clones across subjects, a result suggesting private repertoires in all groups.

The CDR3 totals 12 residues. Trimming took 8 bases from V and 0 from J, leaving 7 bases between them. In germline, CDR1 is SGHTA, CDR2 FQGNSA. Where libraries were unsorted, they were derived from 2 million PBMCs stored at -80 degrees C. This sequence was found in a middle-aged woman with HTLV-1-associated myelopathy (HAM/TSP). The chain recombines TRBV7-2 with TRBJ2-5, with D possibly matching TRBD1 (6 bases). The source material was PBMCs. CDR3 nucleotides: TGTGCCAGCGGGGGCCACCAAGAGACCCAGTACTTC. Amino acids: CASGGHQETQYF.